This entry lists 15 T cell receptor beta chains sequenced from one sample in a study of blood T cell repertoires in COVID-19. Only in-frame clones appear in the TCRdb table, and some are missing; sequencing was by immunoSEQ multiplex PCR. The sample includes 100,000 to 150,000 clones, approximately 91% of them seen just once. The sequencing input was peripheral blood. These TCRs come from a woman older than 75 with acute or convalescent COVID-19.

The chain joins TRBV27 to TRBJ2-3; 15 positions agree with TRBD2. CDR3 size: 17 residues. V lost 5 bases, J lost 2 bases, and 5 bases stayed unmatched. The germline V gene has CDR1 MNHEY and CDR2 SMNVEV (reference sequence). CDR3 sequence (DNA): TGTGCCAGCAGTCGGACTAGCGGGAGGGGACCCACAGATACGCAGTATTTT. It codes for CASSRTSGRGPTDTQYF.

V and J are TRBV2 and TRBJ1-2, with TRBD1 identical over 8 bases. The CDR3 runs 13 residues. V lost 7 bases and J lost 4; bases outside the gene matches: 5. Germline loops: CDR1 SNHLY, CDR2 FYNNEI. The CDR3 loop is CASKQGVFYGYTF. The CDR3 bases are TGTGCCAGCAAACAGGGGGTGTTCTATGGCTACACCTTC.

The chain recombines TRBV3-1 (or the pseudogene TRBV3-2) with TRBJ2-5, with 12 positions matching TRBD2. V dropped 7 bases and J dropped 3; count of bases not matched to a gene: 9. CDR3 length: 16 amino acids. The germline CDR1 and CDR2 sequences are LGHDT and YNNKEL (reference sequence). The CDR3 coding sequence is TGTGCCAGCACCTCTAGCGGGGGGGCAGGGGAAGAGACCCAGTACTTC. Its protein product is CASTSSGGAGEETQYF.

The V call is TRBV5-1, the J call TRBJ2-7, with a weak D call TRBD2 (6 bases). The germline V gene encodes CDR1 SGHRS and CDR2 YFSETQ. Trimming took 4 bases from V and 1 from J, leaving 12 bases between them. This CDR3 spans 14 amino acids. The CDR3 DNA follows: TGCGCCAGCAGCCAGGAGGGGCCATCCTACGAGCAGTACTTC. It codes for CASSQEGPSYEQYF.

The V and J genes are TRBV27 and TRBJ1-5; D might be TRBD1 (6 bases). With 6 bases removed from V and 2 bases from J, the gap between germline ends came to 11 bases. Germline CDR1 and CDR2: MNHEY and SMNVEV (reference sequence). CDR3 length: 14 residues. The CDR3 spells CASRQGSGNQPQHF. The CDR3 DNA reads TGTGCCAGCAGACAGGGTTCGGGCAATCAGCCCCAGCATTTT.

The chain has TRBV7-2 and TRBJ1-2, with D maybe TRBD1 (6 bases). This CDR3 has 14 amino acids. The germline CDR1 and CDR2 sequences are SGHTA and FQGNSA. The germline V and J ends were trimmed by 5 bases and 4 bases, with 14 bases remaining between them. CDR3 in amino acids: CASSMDQGSYGYTF. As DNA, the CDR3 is TGTGCCAGCAGCATGGACCAGGGGAGCTATGGCTACACCTTC.

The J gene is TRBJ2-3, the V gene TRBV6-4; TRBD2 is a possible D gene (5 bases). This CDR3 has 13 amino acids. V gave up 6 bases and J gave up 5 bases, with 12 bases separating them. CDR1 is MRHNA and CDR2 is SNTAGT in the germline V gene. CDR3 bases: TGTGCCAGCAGCGAAACTCGGGGAGATACGCAGTATTTT. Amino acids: CASSETRGDTQYF.

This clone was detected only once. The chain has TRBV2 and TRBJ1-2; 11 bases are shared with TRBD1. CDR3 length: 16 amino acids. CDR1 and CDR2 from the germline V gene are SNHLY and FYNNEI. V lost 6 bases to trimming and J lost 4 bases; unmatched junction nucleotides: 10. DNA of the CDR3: TGTGCCAGCAGCCCGGACAGGGGGCGTTTGGCCTATGGCTACACCTTC. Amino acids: CASSPDRGRLAYGYTF.

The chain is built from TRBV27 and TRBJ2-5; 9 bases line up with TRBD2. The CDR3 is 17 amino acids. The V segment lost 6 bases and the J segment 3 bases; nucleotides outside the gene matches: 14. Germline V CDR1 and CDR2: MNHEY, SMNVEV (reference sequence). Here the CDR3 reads CASRLRSSGTGKETQYF. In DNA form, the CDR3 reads TGTGCCAGCAGACTTCGGTCTAGCGGGACCGGGAAAGAGACCCAGTACTTC.

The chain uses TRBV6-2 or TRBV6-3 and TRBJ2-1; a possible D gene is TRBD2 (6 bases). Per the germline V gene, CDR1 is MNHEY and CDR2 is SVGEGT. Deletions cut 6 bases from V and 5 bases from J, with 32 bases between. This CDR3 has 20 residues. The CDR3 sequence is CASSPTGTSDREIQNNEQFF. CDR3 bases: TGTGCCAGCAGCCCCACCGGGACTTCAGATAGGGAGATCCAGAACAATGAGCAGTTCTTC.

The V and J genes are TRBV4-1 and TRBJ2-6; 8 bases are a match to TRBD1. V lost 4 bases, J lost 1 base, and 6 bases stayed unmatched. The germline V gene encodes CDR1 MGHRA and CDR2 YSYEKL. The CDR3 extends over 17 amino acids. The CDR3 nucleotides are TGCGCCAGCAGCCGAGACAGGGGTCCTTCTGGGGCCAACGTCCTGACTTTC. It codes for CASSRDRGPSGANVLTF.

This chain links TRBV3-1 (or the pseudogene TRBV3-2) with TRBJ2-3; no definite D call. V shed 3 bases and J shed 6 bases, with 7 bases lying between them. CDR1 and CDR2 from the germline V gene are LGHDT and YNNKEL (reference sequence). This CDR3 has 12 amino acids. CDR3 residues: CASSQSRDTQYF. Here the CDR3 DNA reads TGTGCCAGCAGCCAGTCGAGGGATACGCAGTATTTT.

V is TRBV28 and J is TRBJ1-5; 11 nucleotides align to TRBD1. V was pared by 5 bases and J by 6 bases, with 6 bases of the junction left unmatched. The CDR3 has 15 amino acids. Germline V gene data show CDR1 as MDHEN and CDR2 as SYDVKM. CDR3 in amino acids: CASSHGQGAGQPQHF. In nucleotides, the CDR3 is TGTGCCAGCAGTCACGGACAGGGGGCCGGTCAGCCCCAGCATTTT.

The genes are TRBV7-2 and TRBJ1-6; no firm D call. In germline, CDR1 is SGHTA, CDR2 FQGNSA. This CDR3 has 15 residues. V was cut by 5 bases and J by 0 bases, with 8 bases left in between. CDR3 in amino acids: CASSKGGSYNSPLHF. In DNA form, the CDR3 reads TGTGCCAGCAGCAAAGGAGGCTCCTATAATTCACCCCTCCACTTT. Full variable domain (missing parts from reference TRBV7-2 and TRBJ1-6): GAGVSQSPSNKVTEKGKDVELRCDPISGHTALYWYRQSLGQGLEFLIYFQGNSAPDKSGLPSDRFSAERTGGSVSTLTIQRTQQEDSAVYLCASSKGGSYNSPLHFGNGTRLTVT.

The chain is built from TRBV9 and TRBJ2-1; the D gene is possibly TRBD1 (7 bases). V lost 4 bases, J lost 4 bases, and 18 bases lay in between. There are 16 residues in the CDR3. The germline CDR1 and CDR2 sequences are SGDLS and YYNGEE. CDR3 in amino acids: CASSTRQGGTYNEQFF. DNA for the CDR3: TGTGCCAGCAGCACCCGACAGGGCGGGACTTACAATGAGCAGTTCTTC.